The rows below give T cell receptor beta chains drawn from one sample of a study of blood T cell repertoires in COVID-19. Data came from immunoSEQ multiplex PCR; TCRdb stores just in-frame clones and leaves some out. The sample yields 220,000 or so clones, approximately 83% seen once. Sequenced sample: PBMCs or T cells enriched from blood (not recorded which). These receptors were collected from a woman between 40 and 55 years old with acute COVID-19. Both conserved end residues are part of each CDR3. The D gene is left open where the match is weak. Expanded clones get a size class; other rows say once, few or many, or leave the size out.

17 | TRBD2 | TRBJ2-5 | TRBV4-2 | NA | CASSQGAGTGGKETQYF | TGTGCCAGCAGCCAAGGGGCGGGAACGGGGGGGAAAGAGACCCAGTACTTC
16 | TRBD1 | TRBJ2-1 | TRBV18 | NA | CASSPGQGILDNEQFF | TGTGCCAGCTCACCGGGACAGGGGATCCTAGACAATGAGCAGTTCTTC
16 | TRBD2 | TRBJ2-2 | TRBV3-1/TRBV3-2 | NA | CASSQGLAAHTGELFF | TGTGCCAGCAGCCAAGGTCTAGCGGCTCACACCGGGGAGCTGTTTTTT
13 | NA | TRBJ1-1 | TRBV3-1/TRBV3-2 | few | CASSQGMNTEAFF | TGTGCCAGCAGCCAGGGCATGAACACTGAAGCTTTCTTT
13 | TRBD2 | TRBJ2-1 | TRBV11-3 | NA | CASSFGGANEQFF | TGTGCCAGCAGCTTCGGGGGGGCTAATGAGCAGTTCTTC
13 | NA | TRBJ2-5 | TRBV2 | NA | CASRQGRQETQYF | TGTGCCAGTCGTCAGGGGAGACAAGAGACCCAGTACTTC
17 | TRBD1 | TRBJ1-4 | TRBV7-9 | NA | CASSMRAGGVGNEKLFF | TGTGCCAGCAGTATGCGGGCAGGGGGAGTTGGGAATGAAAAACTGTTTTTT
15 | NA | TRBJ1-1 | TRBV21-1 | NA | CASSKGRGREVEAFF | TGTGCCAGCAGCAAAGGAAGGGGCAGGGAGGTTGAAGCTTTCTTT
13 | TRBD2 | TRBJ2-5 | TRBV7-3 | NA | CASSATGGETQYF | TGTGCCAGCAGCGCGACCGGGGGGGAGACCCAGTACTTC
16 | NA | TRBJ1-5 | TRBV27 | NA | CASKAKTAPINQPQHF | TGTGCCAGCAAAGCCAAGACAGCCCCTATCAATCAGCCCCAGCATTTT
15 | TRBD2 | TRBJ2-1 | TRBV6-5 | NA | CASGPTAGAYNEQFF | TGTGCCAGCGGACCGACTGCGGGGGCCTACAATGAGCAGTTCTTC
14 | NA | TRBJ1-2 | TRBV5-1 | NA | CASSLVQGKDGYTF | TGCGCCAGCAGCTTGGTTCAGGGTAAGGATGGCTACACCTTC
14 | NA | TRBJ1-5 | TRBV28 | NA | CASKTIFSGQPQHF | TGTGCCAGCAAGACCATCTTCTCCGGGCAGCCCCAGCATTTT
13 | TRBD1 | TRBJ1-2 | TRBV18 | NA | CASSSPTGDGYTF | TGTGCCAGCTCATCCCCAACAGGGGATGGCTACACCTTC
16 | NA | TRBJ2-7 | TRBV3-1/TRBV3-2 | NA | CASSPYRVRASYEQYF | TGTGCCAGCAGCCCGTACAGGGTAAGGGCCTCCTACGAGCAGTACTTC
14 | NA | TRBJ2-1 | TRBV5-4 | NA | CASSLSMSGDEQFF | TGTGCCAGCAGCTTGTCAATGTCGGGGGATGAGCAGTTCTTC
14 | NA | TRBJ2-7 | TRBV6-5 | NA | CASRLQGSGYEQYF | TGTGCCAGCAGGTTGCAGGGATCTGGATACGAGCAGTACTTC
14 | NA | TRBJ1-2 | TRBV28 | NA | CASRPEGGGYGYTF | TGTGCCAGCAGACCGGAGGGTGGGGGCTATGGCTACACCTTC
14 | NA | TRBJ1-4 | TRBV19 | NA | CASREGSTNEKLFF | TGTGCCAGTAGGGAGGGGTCAACTAATGAAAAACTGTTTTTT
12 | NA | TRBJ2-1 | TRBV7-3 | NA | CASSLDGNEQFF | TGTGCCAGCAGCTTAGACGGGAATGAGCAGTTCTTC
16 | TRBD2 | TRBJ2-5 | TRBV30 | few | CAQRSGASGGQETQYF | TGTGCGCAACGGAGCGGGGCTAGCGGGGGACAAGAGACCCAGTACTTC
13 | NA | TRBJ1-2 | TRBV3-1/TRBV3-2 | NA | CASSPGRGGGYTF | TGTGCCAGCAGCCCGGGGCGGGGCGGTGGCTACACCTTC
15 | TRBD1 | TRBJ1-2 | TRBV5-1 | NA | CASSPRQGGNYGYTF | TGCGCCAGCAGCCCACGACAGGGAGGAAACTATGGCTACACCTTC
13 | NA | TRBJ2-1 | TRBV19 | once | CASSTTGYNEQFF | TGTGCCAGTAGTACAACAGGGTACAATGAGCAGTTCTTC
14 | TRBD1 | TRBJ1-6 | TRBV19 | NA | CASRPTGGLSPLHF | TGTGCCAGTAGACCGACAGGGGGCCTTTCACCCCTCCACTTT